This T cell receptor beta chain was obtained from a study of T-cell memory formation after mild COVID-19. TCR alpha and TCR beta cDNA libraries carrying sample barcodes and UMIs came from 5'RACE with constant-segment primers. Via MiXCR, TCRdb re-called the 5' RACE reads, giving one row per CDR3 protein. Among 340,000 or so distinct CDR3 sequences listed, approximately 13% were seen once. Points from the study as a whole: Clones that got smaller from day 15 to 85 had even CD4/CD8, while clones growing later tipped toward CD4+. CD4+ clones that contracted lay mainly in CM and EM; CD8+ ones lay in EMRA.

The CDR3 has 15 residues. V dropped 8 bases and J dropped 5 bases, with 22 bases sitting between them. Germline CDR1 is SEHNR and CDR2 is FQNEAQ (reference sequence). With respect to this clonotype: Its antigen is unknown.

This clonotype was obtained from a man aged 18 to 35 who had mild COVID-19 (a few samples of this study predate the infection). Cell type and time point are not known. Sequenced input: PBMCs or a T cell subset sorted from them (not recorded which). The J gene is TRBJ2-7, the V gene TRBV7-9; D may be TRBD1 (5 bases). CDR3 sequence reads: CASFGPGSLGDEQYF. The CDR3, as DNA: TGTGCCAGCTTTGGGCCAGGGTCCCTGGGCGACGAGCAGTACTTC.